This is a list of T cell receptor beta chains from one sample in a study of shared clonotypes between healthy human individuals. Produced via immunoSEQ multiplex PCR; TCRdb's table is partial and in-frame only. The profile shows millions of clones, approximately 94% of them singletons. Sequencing was done on a sample of naive CD4+ T cells sorted from blood. The receptor source for this set is a man in his late teens or twenties in good health. Both conserved end residues are part of each CDR3. Each record gives: CDR3 DNA, CDR3 protein, D gene, clone size, V gene, J gene. The D gene is left open where the match is weak. Clone size appears in some rows only: once, few, many, or a class for an expanded clone.

TGTGCCAGCAGCTTAGGCGCCAGGGACTCAACTAATGAAAAACTGTTTTTT	CASSLGARDSTNEKLFF	.	.	TRBV7-9	TRBJ1-4
TGTGCCAGCAGCTTGATCTTCCATGAGGGCACTGAAGCTTTCTTT	CASSLIFHEGTEAFF	.	few	TRBV5-5	TRBJ1-1
TGTGCCAGTTCCCGGACTAGCGGGGACTACGAGCAGTACTTC	CASSRTSGDYEQYF	TRBD2	.	TRBV19	TRBJ2-7
TGTGCCACACAGCTGGAGGTTCGTGAAAAACTGTTTTTT	CATQLEVREKLFF	.	.	TRBV2	TRBJ1-4
TGTGCCAGCAGTTTACCAGAGGGGGGTGAGCAGTTCTTC	CASSLPEGGEQFF	.	.	TRBV2	TRBJ2-1
TGTGCCAGCAGTTCCCCCCGGGTGCAGGGTTTGCAGCAGTACTTC	CASSSPRVQGLQQYF	.	once	TRBV6-5	TRBJ2-7
TGCAGCGTTCCAGCTTTCGGGGCCAAAAACATTCAGTACTTC	CSVPAFGAKNIQYF	.	.	TRBV29-1	TRBJ2-4
TGTGCCAGCAGCTTGGTTCAGGGGGAAGGGTATGGCTACACCTTC	CASSLVQGEGYGYTF	TRBD1	.	TRBV5-8	TRBJ1-2
TGTGCCAGCAGAGACAGGGGTCAGCCCCAGCATTTT	CASRDRGQPQHF	TRBD1	few	TRBV2	TRBJ1-5
TGCGCCAGCAGAGTTACTAGCGGGAGGGGGGGGGATACGCAGTATTTT	CASRVTSGRGGDTQYF	TRBD2	.	TRBV10-2	TRBJ2-3
TGTGCCAGTAGTATGTCGCCGACTGCAGATCAGCCCCAGCATTTT	CASSMSPTADQPQHF	.	.	TRBV19	TRBJ1-5
TGTGCCAGCAGTCCTGTGGAAGCGACTAATGAAAAACTGTTTTTT	CASSPVEATNEKLFF	.	.	TRBV28	TRBJ1-4
TGTGCCAGCAGCTCTGACAGGGATGGTTCACCCCTCCACTTT	CASSSDRDGSPLHF	TRBD1	.	TRBV11-2	TRBJ1-6
TGTGCCAGCTCACCAGGGGTCAACACCGGGGAGCTGTTTTTT	CASSPGVNTGELFF	.	few	TRBV18	TRBJ2-2
TGTGCCAGCAGCGCGGGACTAGCGGGAGCCTACAATGAGCAGTTCTTC	CASSAGLAGAYNEQFF	TRBD2	.	TRBV7-2	TRBJ2-1
TGTGCCAGCAGTCCCTCGGGGGGGCGCTTGGGCTATGGCTACACCTTC	CASSPSGGRLGYGYTF	.	.	TRBV27	TRBJ1-2
TGTGCCAGCAGCTTAGAACAGGGCCTTGGGCAGTTCTTC	CASSLEQGLGQFF	.	.	TRBV11-2	TRBJ2-1
TGTGCCAGTAGTACCCAAGTGACAGGAATTGAGCCCCAGCATTTT	CASSTQVTGIEPQHF	.	few	TRBV19	TRBJ1-5
TGTGCCAGCAGCGGACAGGGTTTGGGGAACTATGGCTACACCTTC	CASSGQGLGNYGYTF	TRBD1	.	TRBV9	TRBJ1-2
TGTGCCAGCAGCATTGTAGGCACAGATACGCAGTATTTT	CASSIVGTDTQYF	.	.	TRBV5-1	TRBJ2-3
TGTGCCAGCAGTCCCGGGAGCCGGGGGGGTGAAAAACTGTTTTTT	CASSPGSRGGEKLFF	.	.	TRBV28	TRBJ1-4
TGTGCCAGCAGCTTAATGGTCGGAGAAACGGGGGAGACCCAGTACTTC	CASSLMVGETGETQYF	.	.	TRBV5-6	TRBJ2-5
TGCGCCAGCAGCTTGGGAACGGCCTCCTACAATGAGCAGTTCTTC	CASSLGTASYNEQFF	.	.	TRBV5-1	TRBJ2-1
TGTGCCAGCAGTTACGTACCGGGACAGGGATCCTACGAGCAGTACTTC	CASSYVPGQGSYEQYF	TRBD1	.	TRBV6-5	TRBJ2-7
TGTGCCAGCAGCACCCAGGGTACTAGCACAGATACGCAGTATTTT	CASSTQGTSTDTQYF	.	.	TRBV11-2	TRBJ2-3
TGTGCCAGCAGCGTTTACAAGACTAACTATGGCTACACCTTC	CASSVYKTNYGYTF	.	.	TRBV9	TRBJ1-2
TGTGCCAGCAGCTTAGATCGGGGGCGGGAAGAGCAGTACTTC	CASSLDRGREEQYF	.	.	TRBV7-2	TRBJ2-7
TGCGCCAGCGGGGGACAGGGGATGGGGCCCAATGAGCAGTTCTTC	CASGGQGMGPNEQFF	TRBD1	.	TRBV5-1	TRBJ2-1